The 24 T cell receptor beta chains listed next were all sequenced from one sample in a study of graft-versus-host responses after intestinal transplantation. Profiling relied on immunoSEQ multiplex PCR, and the TCRdb table lists in-frame clones only, not all of them. The sample contains over 20,000 clones, about half of which appear only once. The specimen comprised alloreactive CD4+ T cells from a mixed lymphocyte reaction culture, sampled before intestinal transplant. Subset in this sample: CFSE-low proliferating T cells sorted from approximately six-day pre-transplant mixed lymphocyte reaction (GvH or HvG direction). The source of these receptors is a human patient who received an intestinal transplant.

The DNA of the CDR3 is TGTGCCAGCAGTTACGGGGGAGGAACCTACGAGCAGTACTTC. The encoded protein is CASSYGGGTYEQYF. The gene calls are TRBV6-5 and TRBJ2-7, with D possibly TRBD2 on 6 matching bases. V lost 2 bases, J lost 2 bases, and 10 bases lay in between. This CDR3 has 14 residues. The germline V gene has CDR1 MNHEY and CDR2 SVGAGI.

This clone has more than one count but fewer than ten. The rearrangement links TRBV27 to TRBJ1-1; 7 bases line up with TRBD1. J gave up 5 bases and V 6 bases, and 6 bases lay outside the gene matches. Per the germline V gene, CDR1 is MNHEY and CDR2 is SMNVEV (reference sequence). This CDR3 has 13 amino acids. The CDR3 here is CASRRQGGTEAFF. CDR3 nucleotides: TGTGCCAGCAGGAGACAGGGTGGGACTGAAGCTTTCTTT.

The CDR3 sequence: CASSVSLAGLYEQYF. The CDR3 coding sequence is TGCGCCAGCAGCGTCTCACTAGCGGGACTATACGAGCAGTACTTC. The rearrangement joins TRBV5-1 to TRBJ2-7; 10 bases are shared with TRBD2. In germline, CDR1 is SGHRS, CDR2 YFSETQ. Losses at the gene ends were 4 bases for V and 4 bases for J; bases not matched to a gene: 8. The CDR3 is made up of 15 amino acids.

This clone was observed a handful of times. V is TRBV11-2 and J is TRBJ1-1; D is possibly TRBD1 (6 bases). Germline V gives CDR1 SGHAT, CDR2 FQNNGV. With 5 bases removed from V and 4 bases from J, the gap between germline ends came to 14 bases. This CDR3 comprises 14 residues. Here the CDR3 reads CASSNRVRGTEAFF. CDR3 in DNA: TGTGCCAGCAGCAACAGGGTACGCGGCACTGAAGCTTTCTTT.

This clone was detected only a few times. V gene TRBV5-1 combines with J gene TRBJ1-1; possible D gene TRBD1, 5 bases. Trimming removed 4 bases at V and 0 bases at J, with 10 bases between. Germline CDR1 is SGHRS and CDR2 is YFSETQ. This CDR3 is built from 14 residues. In DNA form, the CDR3 reads TGCGCCAGCAGCCAGGACACGATGAACACTGAAGCTTTCTTT. This sequence encodes CASSQDTMNTEAFF.

The rearrangement uses TRBV5-1 and TRBJ2-2; maybe TRBD2 (5 bases). Germline values: CDR1 SGHRS, CDR2 YFSETQ. Trimming removed 0 bases at V and 4 bases at J, with 10 bases between. This CDR3 has 15 amino acids. CDR3 DNA: TGCGCCAGCAGCTTGGTGTTGGCGGGCACCGGGGAGCTGTTTTTT. Encoded protein: CASSLVLAGTGELFF.

In this sample, this clone turned up a few times. This chain uses TRBV6-5 with TRBJ2-7; 12 bases map to TRBD1. Germline-derived CDR1 and CDR2 are MNHEY and SVGAGI. The CDR3 is made up of 15 amino acids. The junction had 4 bases not matched to a gene; V was cut back by 2 bases and J by 5 bases. The CDR3 region is CASSYRGTGGDEQYF. The CDR3 DNA follows: TGTGCCAGCAGTTACCGAGGGACAGGGGGCGACGAGCAGTACTTC.

CDR3: CASSYQGFGYEQYF. The DNA for the CDR3 is TGCGCCAGCAGCTACCAGGGGTTTGGCTACGAGCAGTACTTC. The rearrangement links TRBV5-1 to TRBJ2-7, with D maybe TRBD1 (6 bases). The germline gives CDR1 SGHRS, CDR2 YFSETQ. The CDR3 length is 14 residues. Trimming removed 3 bases from V and 3 bases from J, with 13 bases in between.

The chain joins TRBV7-8 to TRBJ2-7; 8 bases agree with TRBD1. There are 13 residues in the CDR3. In germline, CDR1 is SGHVS, CDR2 FQNEAQ. V was clipped by 7 bases and J by 4 bases; unmatched bases: 6. The CDR3 loop reads CASTRTGGYEQYF. In DNA form, the CDR3 reads TGTGCCAGCACCCGAACAGGGGGGTACGAGCAGTACTTC. Full variable domain (rest looked up from reference TRBV7-8 and TRBJ2-7): GAGVSQSPRYKVAKRGQDVALRCDPISGHVSLFWYQQALGQGPEFLTYFQNEAQLDKSGLPSDRFFAERPEGSVSTLKIQRTQQEDSAVYLCASTRTGGYEQYFGPGTRLTVT.

This clone was seen a handful of times. V is TRBV4-2 and J is TRBJ2-3; a possible D gene is TRBD2 (6 bases). Germline CDR1 and CDR2: LGHNA and YNFKEQ. The CDR3 has 13 amino acids. The germline V and J ends were trimmed by 4 bases and 4 bases, with 9 bases remaining between them. CDR3 coding DNA: TGTGCCAGCAGCCGGAGCGGGTCAGATACGCAGTATTTT. Translating gives CASSRSGSDTQYF.

This clone has only a few counts. The rearrangement uses TRBV5-1 and TRBJ2-5; TRBD1 matches at 8 bases. The trim removed 4 bases at V and 3 bases at J, leaving 8 bases unmatched. CDR1 and CDR2 from the germline V gene are SGHRS and YFSETQ. The CDR3 has 15 amino acids. The chain's CDR3 is CASSPSTGGKETQYF. Here the CDR3 DNA reads TGCGCCAGCAGCCCGTCAACAGGGGGGAAAGAGACCCAGTACTTC.

The chain recombines TRBV7-9 with TRBJ2-5; the match to TRBD1 covers 7 bases. This CDR3 comprises 18 residues. Trimming cost V 3 bases and J 5 bases; bases outside gene matches: 18. Germline V gene sequence: CDR1 SEHNR, CDR2 FQNEAQ (reference sequence). In DNA form, the CDR3 reads TGTGCCAGCAGCTTTAGCGCATCTTCCAGGGGGTTACGGGAGACCCAGTACTTC. Translating it yields CASSFSASSRGLRETQYF.

The chain recombines TRBV7-6 with TRBJ2-1; 7 nucleotides agree with TRBD2. The V gene end was trimmed by 2 bases and the J gene end by 12 bases; junction bases not matched to a gene: 13. Germline V gene sequence: CDR1 SGHVS, CDR2 FNYEAQ. The length of the CDR3 is 15 residues. CDR3 amino acids: CASSLLGLASGGQFF. The DNA of the CDR3 is TGTGCCAGCAGCTTATTGGGGCTCGCCTCGGGGGGGCAGTTCTTC.

The V call is TRBV5-4, the J call TRBJ2-2, with D uncertain. V gave up 3 bases and J gave up 0 bases, with 12 bases separating them. The CDR3 has 16 amino acids. Germline V gives CDR1 SGHNT, CDR2 YYREEE (reference sequence). CDR3 sequence reads: CASSSPNTANTGELFF. CDR3 nucleotides: TGTGCCAGCAGCTCCCCCAATACTGCGAACACCGGGGAGCTGTTTTTT.

The chain combines TRBV7-6 with TRBJ2-7, with 7 bases lining up with TRBD1. J lost 3 bases, V lost 5 bases, and 7 bases had no gene match. The CDR3 contains 14 residues. Germline loops: CDR1 SGHVS, CDR2 FNYEAQ. CDR3 sequence reads: CASSPGTVNYEQYF. As DNA, the CDR3 is TGTGCCAGCAGCCCCGGGACAGTCAACTACGAGCAGTACTTC.

The chain uses TRBV2 and TRBJ1-6; the match to TRBD1 covers 8 bases. The CDR3 runs to 15 residues. The V and J ends lost 6 bases and 9 bases, in that order; junction bases with no gene match: 10. Germline V gene lookup returns CDR1 SNHLY and CDR2 FYNNEI. In nucleotides, the CDR3 is TGTGCCAGCAGCCCCATCACAGGGGGGATTTCACCCCTCCACTTT. As protein: CASSPITGGISPLHF.

This clone was picked up one time. The rearrangement links TRBV9 to TRBJ2-7, with 7 bases matching TRBD1. The V segment lost 3 bases and the J segment 2 bases; nucleotides outside the gene matches: 8. CDR3 length equals 15 residues. Germline V gene data show CDR1 as SGDLS and CDR2 as YYNGEE. CDR3 residues: CASSATPRGPYEQYF. Here the CDR3 DNA reads TGTGCCAGCAGCGCCACCCCAAGGGGGCCCTACGAGCAGTACTTC.

This clone was counted once. This chain connects TRBV18 to TRBJ2-3; 8 bases fit TRBD2. With 6 bases clipped from V and 2 bases from J, the junction kept 7 bases outside the gene matches. The CDR3 runs to 15 residues. Germline V gene sequence: CDR1 KGHSH, CDR2 LQKENI. The CDR3 DNA reads as TGTGCCAGCTCCCGGGGGGGGCTCATCACAGATACGCAGTATTTT. Translated: CASSRGGLITDTQYF.

This clone was found a few times. The chain recombines TRBV5-1 with TRBJ2-1; 7 nucleotides line up with TRBD2. After removal of 4 bases from V and 10 bases from J, the junction contained 8 bases not matched to a gene. CDR3 size: 13 residues. Germline lookup yields CDR1 SGHRS and CDR2 YFSETQ. CDR3 coding DNA: TGCGCCAGCAGCCCCCCATGGGGGGGGGAGCAGTTCTTC. This gives the protein CASSPPWGGEQFF.

The chain uses TRBV11-3 and TRBJ2-7, with D possibly being TRBD1 (5 bases). Germline V CDR1 and CDR2: SGHNT, YENEEA. Trimming took off 5 bases at V and 6 bases at J, with 23 bases between the two ends. The CDR3 spans 16 residues. For the CDR3, the DNA is TGTGCCAGCAGCCCGAGCTTGGGCAGGGCTTTTTCCGAGCAGTACTTC. It yields the protein CASSPSLGRAFSEQYF.

V and J are TRBV13 and TRBJ2-5; D is unclear. Germline values: CDR1 PRHDT, CDR2 FYEKMQ (reference sequence). The ends were cut back, 5 bases at V and 7 bases at J, with 11 bases in the middle. The CDR3 consists of 12 residues. As DNA, the CDR3 is TGTGCCAGCAGCCCCGCCCTAGGGACCCAGTACTTC. This translates into CASSPALGTQYF.

V gene TRBV15 combines with J gene TRBJ1-2; D uncertain. CDR3 size: 13 residues. CDR1 is LNHNV, CDR2 YYDKDF, per germline (reference sequence). The V end lost 9 bases, the J end lost 7 bases, and 18 bases lay between the germline ends. CDR3 DNA sequence: TGTGCCACAGCGGGCATGGCTCGCCTTGGCTACACCTTC. It specifies CATAGMARLGYTF.

This clone occurred a few times. The chain recombines TRBV5-1 with TRBJ2-3, with 7 bases aligning to TRBD2. J lost 0 bases, V lost 2 bases, and 6 bases had no gene match. Germline CDR1 is SGHRS and CDR2 is YFSETQ. The CDR3 extends over 16 amino acids. The CDR3 sequence is CASSFGAGISTDTQYF. In DNA, the CDR3 is TGCGCCAGCAGCTTTGGAGCGGGGATTAGCACAGATACGCAGTATTTT. Full variable domain (missing parts from reference TRBV5-1 and TRBJ2-3): KAGVTQTPRYLIKTRGQQVTLSCSPISGHRSVSWYQQTPGQGLQFLFEYFSETQRNKGNFPGRFSGRQFSNSRSEMNVSTLELGDSALYLCASSFGAGISTDTQYFGPGTRLTVL.

The rearrangement uses TRBV18 and TRBJ2-6; 9 bases fit TRBD1. The junction had 2 bases not matched to a gene; V was cut back by 2 bases and J by 0 bases. The CDR3 has 17 amino acids. Germline V gene lookup returns CDR1 KGHSH and CDR2 LQKENI. The chain's CDR3 is CASSPGQGNSGANVLTF. CDR3 sequence (DNA): TGTGCCAGCTCACCAGGACAGGGGAACTCTGGGGCCAACGTCCTGACTTTC.